Below are 2 T cell receptor beta chains sequenced from a single sample in a study of blood T cell repertoires in COVID-19. Here immunoSEQ multiplex PCR was the method, and the copy in TCRdb shows in-frame clones only, minus some. The sample shows fewer than 250,000 clones, 85% to 90% of them seen only once. Sequenced sample: peripheral blood. The source of these receptors is a woman aged 60-70 years with acute or convalescent COVID-19.

The chain uses TRBV6-5 and TRBJ2-5; 8 bases match TRBD2. CDR3 size: 14 residues. Unmatched junction bases numbered 7, after V lost 6 bases and J lost 4 bases. Germline CDR1 reads MNHEY; CDR2 reads SVGAGI. The CDR3 sequence is CASRPGLGLETQYF. The CDR3 bases are TGTGCCAGCAGACCGGGACTAGGTTTAGAGACCCAGTACTTC.

The chain combines TRBV7-2 with TRBJ2-5, with unresolved D. CDR3 length: 13 residues. V lost 2 bases to trimming and J lost 4 bases, with 8 bases between them. Germline V gene data show CDR1 as SGHTA and CDR2 as FQGNSA. The CDR3 reads CASSLRFRETQYF. For the CDR3, the DNA is TGTGCCAGCAGCTTACGTTTTAGAGAGACCCAGTACTTC.